The 14 T cell receptor beta chains below all came from one sample that was sequenced in a study of blood T cell repertoires in COVID-19. Here immunoSEQ multiplex PCR was the method, and the copy in TCRdb shows in-frame clones only, minus some. This table has approximately 140,000 clones, about 86% appearing once. Sequencing was done on a sample of peripheral blood. The receptors were gathered from an older woman with acute or convalescent COVID-19.

This clone was observed a handful of times. The chain carries TRBV3-1 (or the pseudogene TRBV3-2) and TRBJ1-3, with 8 bases matching TRBD1. CDR3 length: 16 amino acids. Germline-derived CDR1 and CDR2 are LGHDT and YNNKEL (reference sequence). The ends lost 0 bases at V and 4 bases at J; junction bases unmatched: 5. CDR3 region: CASSQDPGTGGNTIYF. CDR3 DNA: TGTGCCAGCAGCCAAGATCCAGGGACAGGAGGAAACACCATATATTTT.

This chain joins TRBV6-5 and TRBJ1-1; 9 nucleotides line up with TRBD1. The CDR3 sequence is 14 residues long. Unmatched junction bases numbered 6, after V lost 3 bases and J lost 7 bases. Germline V CDR1 and CDR2: MNHEY, SVGAGI. The CDR3 sequence is CASSYKTGGSEAFF. DNA of the CDR3: TGTGCCAGCAGTTATAAGACAGGGGGTAGTGAAGCTTTCTTT.

The chain carries TRBV5-1 and TRBJ2-2; weak D call: TRBD1 (5 bases). Germline V lookup: CDR1 SGHRS, CDR2 YFSETQ. CDR3 length equals 16 residues. The V end was cut by 4 bases, the J end by 0 bases, with 13 bases between. This CDR3 reads CASSPEQVTNTGELFF. CDR3 in DNA: TGCGCCAGCAGCCCAGAACAGGTTACGAACACCGGGGAGCTGTTTTTT. Full variable domain (missing parts from reference TRBV5-1 and TRBJ2-2): KAGVTQTPRYLIKTRGQQVTLSCSPISGHRSVSWYQQTPGQGLQFLFEYFSETQRNKGNFPGRFSGRQFSNSRSEMNVSTLELGDSALYLCASSPEQVTNTGELFFGEGSRLTVL.

The table lists this clone with a few counts. The chain combines TRBV3-1 (or the pseudogene TRBV3-2) with TRBJ2-1, with a tentative D call TRBD1 (6 bases). CDR1 is LGHDT, CDR2 YNNKEL, per germline (reference sequence). This CDR3 is 15 amino acids long. Trimming left V 5 bases short and J 6 bases short, with 17 bases between. The CDR3 coding sequence is TGTGCCAGCAGCGCGCAGGGGCGAAATACCAATGAGCAGTTCTTC. This translates into CASSAQGRNTNEQFF.

This clone was seen only once. This chain uses TRBV6-5 with TRBJ1-1, with 9 positions matching TRBD1. The CDR3 is 16 amino acids. The junction had 6 bases not matched to a gene; V was cut back by 0 bases and J by 4 bases. Germline V gene data show CDR1 as MNHEY and CDR2 as SVGAGI. CDR3 nucleotide sequence: TGTGCCAGCAGTTACTCGACAGGGGGTGGGATCACTGAAGCTTTCTTT. Translation: CASSYSTGGGITEAFF.

This clone has just a few counts. This chain joins TRBV12-3 or TRBV12-4 and TRBJ1-1; no clear D. This CDR3 comprises 12 residues. The V and J ends lost 7 bases and 6 bases respectively, with 12 bases between them. As DNA, the CDR3 is TGTGCCAGCACCCGGGGTACTGCTGAAGCTTTCTTT. Translation gives CASTRGTAEAFF.

The rearrangement uses TRBV19 and TRBJ1-1; D is unclear. V was pared by 3 bases and J by 2 bases, with 7 bases between. CDR1 and CDR2 (germline): LNHDA, SQIVND (reference sequence). The CDR3 length is 13 residues. The CDR3 sequence is CASSISKNTEAFF. The CDR3 nucleotides read TGTGCCAGTAGTATCAGTAAAAACACTGAAGCTTTCTTT.

This clone was recorded only once. Germline is not matched at one junction end, which may reflect a read error. The chain couples TRBV7-7 to TRBJ1-3; D remains unclear. The CDR3 consists of 13 residues. Germline V CDR1 and CDR2: SSHAT, FNYEAQ (reference sequence). CDR3 coding DNA: TGTGCTAGCAGCTTTGGGTTCGCGGACACCATATATTTT. Translating gives CASSFGFADTIYF.

The rearrangement uses TRBV6-6 and TRBJ2-1; 11 bases fit TRBD1. The CDR3 covers 14 residues. Germline-derived CDR1 and CDR2 are MNHNY and SVGAGI (reference sequence). V trimming: 6 bases; J trimming: 8 bases; junction bases outside the gene matches: 6. CDR3 amino acids: CASRDGQGADEQFF. DNA for the CDR3: TGTGCCAGCAGAGACGGACAGGGGGCGGATGAGCAGTTCTTC.

The chain recombines TRBV28 with TRBJ1-2; 9 nucleotides align to TRBD1. Per the germline V gene, CDR1 is MDHEN and CDR2 is SYDVKM. The CDR3 is 17 amino acids. The J segment lost 2 bases and the V segment lost 6 bases, leaving 13 bases of the junction unmatched. CDR3 sequence (DNA): TGTGCCAGCAGCAGACATAGGGGACAGGGAGGGAACTATGGCTACACCTTC. Amino acids: CASSRHRGQGGNYGYTF.

This sequence joins TRBV30 and TRBJ1-1; 9 bases line up with TRBD1. Germline assignment: CDR1 GTSNPN and CDR2 SVGIG (reference sequence). The CDR3 has 13 residues. V trimming: 0 bases; J trimming: 5 bases; junction bases outside the gene matches: 1. As DNA, the CDR3 is TGTGCCTGGAGTGTACAGGGGGCAACTGAAGCTTTCTTT. The encoded protein is CAWSVQGATEAFF.

V gene TRBV19 combines with J gene TRBJ1-6; TRBD1 matches at 8 bases. The CDR3 extends over 16 amino acids. CDR1 and CDR2 from the germline V gene are LNHDA and SQIVND (reference sequence). After removal of 6 bases from V and 0 bases from J, the junction contained 4 bases not matched to a gene. The CDR3 sequence is CASRGQESSYNSPLHF. As DNA, the CDR3 is TGTGCCAGTAGGGGACAGGAGTCCTCCTATAATTCACCCCTCCACTTT.

The chain combines TRBV30 with TRBJ1-2; 8 nucleotides line up with TRBD1. Germline loops: CDR1 GTSNPN, CDR2 SVGIG (reference sequence). After removal of 2 bases from V and 0 bases from J, the junction contained 2 bases not matched to a gene. The CDR3 covers 14 residues. The CDR3 here is CAWSRDRTNYGYTF. The CDR3 DNA is TGTGCCTGGAGTAGGGACAGGACTAACTATGGCTACACCTTC.

The chain combines TRBV4-2 with TRBJ2-4; 11 bases are a match to TRBD1. The trim removed 4 bases at V and 6 bases at J, leaving 8 bases unmatched. This CDR3 contains 16 residues. The germline gives CDR1 LGHNA, CDR2 YNFKEQ. In nucleotides, the CDR3 is TGTGCCAGCAGCCTCCGGGACAGGGGGTTCGGAAACATTCAGTACTTC. It specifies CASSLRDRGFGNIQYF.